This TCR beta chain was retrieved from a study of CD8 T cells in Susac syndrome. CD8+ and CD4+ T cells from blood underwent TCR beta sequencing. Negative isolation was used for CD8+ and CD4+ T cells and FACS enrichment for TEMRA cells. An amount of RNA that ranged from roughly 0.5 to 1 ug was reverse transcribed with random hexamers. Amplification of TCR beta CDR3 used immunoSEQ multiplex PCR across 54 Vbeta and 13 Jbeta. One entry per CDR3 protein results from TCRdb running MiXCR on the immunoSEQ multiplex PCR reads. The sample lists 180,000 or so distinct CDR3 sequences, around 96% occurring once. Germline loops: CDR1 MNHEY, CDR2 SVGAGI. The CDR3 runs to 15 residues. V lost 8 bases to trimming and J lost 11 bases; unmatched junction nucleotides: 17.

This TCR derives from a human donor in good health. Sequencing used CD4+ T cells from PBMCs. The chain joins TRBV6-5 to TRBJ2-1; the match to TRBD1 covers 8 bases. CDR3 in amino acids: CASSLKGTGTAKQFF. The CDR3 DNA reads TGTGCCAGCTCGCTGAAAGGGACAGGTACGGCTAAGCAGTTCTTC.